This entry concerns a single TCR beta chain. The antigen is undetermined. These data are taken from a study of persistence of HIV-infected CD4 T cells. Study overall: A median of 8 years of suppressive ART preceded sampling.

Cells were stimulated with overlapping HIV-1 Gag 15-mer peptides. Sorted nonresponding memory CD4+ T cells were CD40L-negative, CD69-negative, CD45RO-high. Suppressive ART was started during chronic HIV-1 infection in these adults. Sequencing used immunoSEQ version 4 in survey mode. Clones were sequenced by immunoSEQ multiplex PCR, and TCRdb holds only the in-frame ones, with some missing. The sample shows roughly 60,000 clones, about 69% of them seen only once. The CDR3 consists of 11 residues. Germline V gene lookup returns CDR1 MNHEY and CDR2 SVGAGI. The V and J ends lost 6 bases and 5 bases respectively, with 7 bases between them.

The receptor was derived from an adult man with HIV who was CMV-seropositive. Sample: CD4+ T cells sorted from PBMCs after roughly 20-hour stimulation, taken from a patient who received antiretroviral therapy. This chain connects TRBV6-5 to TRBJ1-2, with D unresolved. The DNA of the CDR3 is TGTGCCAGCAGGTTAGAATATGGCTACACCTTC. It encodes CASRLEYGYTF.